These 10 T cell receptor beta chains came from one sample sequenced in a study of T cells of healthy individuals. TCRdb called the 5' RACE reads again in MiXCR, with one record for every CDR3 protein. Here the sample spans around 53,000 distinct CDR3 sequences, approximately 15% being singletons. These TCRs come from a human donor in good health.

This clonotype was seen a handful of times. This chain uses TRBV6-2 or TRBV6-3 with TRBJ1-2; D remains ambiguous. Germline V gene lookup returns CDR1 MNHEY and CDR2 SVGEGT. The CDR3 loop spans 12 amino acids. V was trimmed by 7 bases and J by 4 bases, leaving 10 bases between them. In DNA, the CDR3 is TGTGCCAGCACGGGCGCGGCCTATGGCTACACCTTC. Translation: CASTGAAYGYTF.

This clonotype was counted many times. CDR3 nucleotide sequence: TGTGCCAGTAGGGACAGGGAAAAAAACACCGGGGAGCTGTTTTTT. It is translated as CASRDREKNTGELFF. The chain uses TRBV19 and TRBJ2-2; 8 nucleotides match TRBD1. Germline V gene data show CDR1 as LNHDA and CDR2 as SQIVND (reference sequence). The CDR3 has 15 residues. With 6 bases clipped from V and 2 bases from J, the junction kept 5 bases outside the gene matches.

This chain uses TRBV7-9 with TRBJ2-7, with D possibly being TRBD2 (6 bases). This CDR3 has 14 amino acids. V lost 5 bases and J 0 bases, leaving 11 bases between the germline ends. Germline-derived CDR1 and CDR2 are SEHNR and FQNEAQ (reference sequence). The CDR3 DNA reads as TGTGCCAGCAGCCCGGACTACAGCTCCTACGAGCAGTACTTC. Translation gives CASSPDYSSYEQYF.

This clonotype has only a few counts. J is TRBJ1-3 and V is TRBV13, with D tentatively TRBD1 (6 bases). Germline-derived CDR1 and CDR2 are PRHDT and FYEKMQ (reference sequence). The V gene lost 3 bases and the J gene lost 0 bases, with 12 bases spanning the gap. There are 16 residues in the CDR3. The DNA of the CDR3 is TGTGCCAGCAGCTTTCTCGGACAGAGCTCTGGAAACACCATATATTTT. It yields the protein CASSFLGQSSGNTIYF.

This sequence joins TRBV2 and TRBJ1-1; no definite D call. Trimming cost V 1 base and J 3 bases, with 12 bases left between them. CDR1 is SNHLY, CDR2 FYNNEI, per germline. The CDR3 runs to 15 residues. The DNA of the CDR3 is TGTGCCAGCAGTGAAGTTACTCAGCCTTACACTGAAGCTTTCTTT. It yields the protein CASSEVTQPYTEAFF. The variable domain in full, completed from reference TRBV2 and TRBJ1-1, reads EPEVTQTPSHQVTQMGQEVILRCVPISNHLYFYWYRQILGQKVEFLVSFYNNEISEKSEIFDDQFSVERPDGSNFTLKIRSTKLEDSAMYFCASSEVTQPYTEAFFGQGTRLTVV.

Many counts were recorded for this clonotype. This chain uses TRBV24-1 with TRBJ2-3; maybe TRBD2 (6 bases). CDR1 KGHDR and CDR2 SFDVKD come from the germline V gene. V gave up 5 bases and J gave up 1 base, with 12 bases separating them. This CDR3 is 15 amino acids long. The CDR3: CATSGVGGGTDTQYF. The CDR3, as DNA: TGTGCCACCAGTGGAGTCGGAGGGGGCACAGATACGCAGTATTTT.

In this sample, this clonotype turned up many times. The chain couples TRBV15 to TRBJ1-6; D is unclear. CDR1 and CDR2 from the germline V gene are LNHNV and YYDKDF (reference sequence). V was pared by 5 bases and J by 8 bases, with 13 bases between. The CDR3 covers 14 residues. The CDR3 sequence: CATSRGRVDSPLHF. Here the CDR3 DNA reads TGTGCCACCAGCCGCGGTCGTGTTGATTCACCCCTCCACTTT.

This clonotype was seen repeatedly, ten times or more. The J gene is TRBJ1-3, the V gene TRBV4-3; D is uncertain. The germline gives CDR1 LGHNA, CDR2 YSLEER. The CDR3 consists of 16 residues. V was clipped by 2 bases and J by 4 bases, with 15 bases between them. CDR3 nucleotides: TGCGCCAGCAGCCAAATCCCTCTGACAAGGGGAAACACCATATATTTT. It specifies CASSQIPLTRGNTIYF.

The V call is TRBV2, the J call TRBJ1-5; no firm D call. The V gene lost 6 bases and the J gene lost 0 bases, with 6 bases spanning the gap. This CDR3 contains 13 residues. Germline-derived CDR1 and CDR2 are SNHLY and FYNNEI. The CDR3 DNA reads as TGTGCCAGCAGGGAACGTAGCAATCAGCCCCAGCATTTT. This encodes CASRERSNQPQHF.

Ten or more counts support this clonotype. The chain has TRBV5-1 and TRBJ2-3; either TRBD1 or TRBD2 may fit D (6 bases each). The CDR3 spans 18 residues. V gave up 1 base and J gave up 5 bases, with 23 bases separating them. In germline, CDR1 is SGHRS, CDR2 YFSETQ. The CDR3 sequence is CASSLNRVLGGRGDTQYF. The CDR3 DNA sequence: TGCGCCAGCAGCTTGAACCGCGTTTTGGGGGGCCGAGGAGATACGCAGTATTTT.